This T cell receptor (beta chain) was captured in a study of T cell repertoires in cytomegalovirus infection. Whole-study context: From public TCR beta signatures came an indication of both CMV infection and matching HLA type.

In regard to this clonotype: The antigen remains unidentified.

TCRdb re-called the reads through MiXCR, storing one row per CDR3 protein. The sample consists of some 700,000 distinct CDR3 sequences, 35% to 40% of them appearing once. CDR1 SGHRS and CDR2 YFSETQ come from the germline V gene. Unmatched junction bases numbered 9, after V lost 5 bases and J lost 11 bases. There are 15 residues in the CDR3. Study-level points and caveats: Adding up the frequency of public TCR beta families identified people who carried CMV plus the relevant HLA. HLA-C-restricted CMV-specific TCR beta clonotypes prevailed in the ex vivo response.

Sequenced: PBMCs. The chain uses TRBV5-1 and TRBJ2-1, with 14 bases that match TRBD2. The clonotype comes from a human donor in good health (CMV status not recorded). Some clones in this sample may be carry-over from other donors' samples. The CDR3 sequence is CASRGLAGERGQQFF. CDR3 DNA: TGCGCCAGCAGGGGACTAGCGGGGGAACGTGGTCAGCAGTTCTTC.